Listed below are T cell receptor beta chains from one sample, sequenced in a study of blood T cell repertoires in COVID-19. TCRdb keeps only in-frame clones here, not all; method: immunoSEQ multiplex PCR. The sample has about 220,000 clones; around four fifths are singletons. The material sequenced was peripheral blood. The receptors derive from a man aged 25-45 years with active or convalescent COVID-19. Both conserved end residues are part of each CDR3. The D gene is left open where the match is weak. Expanded clones get a size class; other rows say once, few or many, or leave the size out.

>TRBV28|.|.|TRBJ1-5
CASSTGSLGNQPQHF
TGTGCCAGCAGTACAGGGTCATTAGGCAATCAGCCCCAGCATTTT
>TRBV19|.|TRBD1|TRBJ1-5
CASSRDRHSNQPQHF
TGTGCCAGTAGCCGGGACAGACATAGCAATCAGCCCCAGCATTTT
>TRBV15|.|TRBD2|TRBJ2-7
CATSAPSREGPYEQYF
TGTGCCACCAGCGCCCCATCTCGGGAGGGCCCCTACGAGCAGTACTTC
>TRBV6-6|once|.|TRBJ1-1
CASSLQVGEAFF
TGTGCCAGCAGTCTACAGGTCGGGGAAGCTTTCTTT
>TRBV30|.|.|TRBJ2-4
CAWSGQGGGIQYF
TGTGCCTGGAGCGGACAGGGAGGGGGCATTCAGTACTTC
>TRBV11-3|.|.|TRBJ1-2
CASSSAPDRSHGYTF
TGTGCCAGCAGCTCCGCTCCGGACAGATCGCATGGCTACACCTTC
>TRBV15|.|TRBD1|TRBJ2-7
CATSPPGTGSYEQYF
TGTGCCACCAGCCCCCCCGGGACAGGGTCCTACGAGCAGTACTTC
>TRBV11-2|.|.|TRBJ1-5
CASSPAGRPDQPQHF
TGTGCCAGCAGCCCAGCGGGACGCCCAGATCAGCCCCAGCATTTT
>TRBV12-3/TRBV12-4|.|TRBD1|TRBJ2-3
CASWNRGDTQYF
TGTGCCAGCTGGAACAGGGGAGATACGCAGTATTTT
>TRBV19|.|.|TRBJ1-4
CASSLQLTNEKLFF
TGTGCCAGTAGCCTACAGCTAACTAATGAAAAACTGTTTTTT
>TRBV27|.|TRBD1|TRBJ2-7
CASRGTGGGYEQYF
TGTGCCAGCAGAGGGACAGGTGGGGGTTACGAGCAGTACTTC
>TRBV4-2|.|.|TRBJ2-1
CASSQARGATYNEQFF
TGTGCCAGCAGCCAAGCACGGGGGGCGACATACAATGAGCAGTTCTTC
>TRBV27|.|.|TRBJ1-5
CASSPRRATNQPQHF
TGTGCCAGCAGCCCCCGGAGGGCTACAAATCAGCCCCAGCATTTT
>TRBV5-6|.|TRBD2|TRBJ2-7
CASRSTSGGYEQYF
TGTGCCAGCAGGTCGACTAGCGGAGGCTACGAGCAGTACTTC
>TRBV18|.|.|TRBJ2-7
CASSPGGTDGSYEQYF
TGTGCCAGCTCACCCGGAGGGACAGATGGCTCCTACGAGCAGTACTTC
>TRBV28|.|.|TRBJ2-6
CASTSSGANVLTF
TGTGCCAGCACTAGCTCTGGGGCCAACGTCCTGACTTTC
>TRBV7-2|.|TRBD1|TRBJ1-5
CASSKDRADQPQHF
TGTGCCAGCAGCAAAGACAGGGCCGATCAGCCCCAGCATTTT
>TRBV13|.|TRBD2|TRBJ2-1
CASSTPGLAISNEQFF
TGTGCCAGCAGCACTCCGGGACTAGCTATCTCCAATGAGCAGTTCTTC
>TRBV2|.|.|TRBJ2-7
CASRQNTDSYEQYF
TGTGCCAGCAGGCAGAACACCGACTCCTACGAGCAGTACTTC
>TRBV9|.|TRBD2|TRBJ2-1
CASSPGAGGVNEQFF
TGTGCCAGCAGCCCAGGAGCGGGAGGGGTCAATGAGCAGTTCTTC
>TRBV5-4|.|.|TRBJ2-7
CASSLEANPYEQYF
TGTGCCAGCAGCTTAGAAGCGAATCCCTACGAGCAGTACTTC
>TRBV27|.|TRBD2|TRBJ2-3
CASSLSGGTDTQYF
TGTGCCAGCAGTCTAAGCGGGGGCACAGATACGCAGTATTTT
>TRBV24-1|.|.|TRBJ2-7
CATSGRTEYEQYF
TGTGCCACCAGTGGAAGGACAGAATACGAGCAGTACTTC
>TRBV4-1|.|.|TRBJ2-3
CASSPQARDGTDTQYF
TGCGCCAGCAGCCCCCAGGCGAGGGATGGCACAGATACGCAGTATTTT
>TRBV7-2|few|.|TRBJ2-4
CASSLGGSQNIQYF
TGTGCCAGCAGCTTAGGAGGGAGCCAAAACATTCAGTACTTC
>TRBV4-3|.|.|TRBJ1-3
CASSPKAGFPGNTIYF
TGCGCCAGTTCCCCTAAAGCAGGTTTTCCTGGAAACACCATATATTTT
>TRBV6-5|many|.|TRBJ1-2
CASGGWGYTF
TGTGCCAGCGGGGGGTGGGGCTACACCTTC
>TRBV29-1|once|TRBD2|TRBJ2-7
CSVEGAGLAGGREQYF
TGCAGCGTTGAAGGGGCCGGACTAGCGGGAGGCCGGGAGCAGTACTTC
>TRBV23-1|.|TRBD1|TRBJ2-7
CASSQWVRDRVHEQYF
TGCGCCAGCAGTCAATGGGTCCGGGACAGGGTCCACGAGCAGTACTTC
>TRBV15|.|.|TRBJ1-6
CATSPRASSYNSPLHF
TGTGCCACCAGCCCCAGAGCTAGCTCCTATAATTCACCCCTCCACTTT
>TRBV5-4|.|.|TRBJ1-2
CASSLAGNNYGYTF
TGTGCCAGCAGCTTGGCAGGAAATAACTATGGCTACACCTTC
>TRBV2|.|.|TRBJ1-2
CASSGRDFNYGYTF
TGTGCCAGCAGTGGGAGAGACTTTAACTATGGCTACACCTTC
>TRBV9|.|.|TRBJ1-4
CASSAFTGFGEKLFF
TGTGCCAGCAGCGCCTTTACAGGATTTGGTGAAAAACTGTTTTTT
>TRBV27|.|.|TRBJ1-2
CASSDGTRRGYTF
TGTGCCAGCAGCGACGGGACAAGGAGGGGCTACACCTTC
>TRBV6-5|.|TRBD1|TRBJ2-3
CASSYRSTGGTDTQYF
TGTGCCAGCAGTTACCGGTCGACAGGGGGCACCGATACGCAGTATTTT
>TRBV13|once|.|TRBJ2-7
CASALTGRLGEQYF
TGTGCCAGCGCCCTAACAGGGAGATTAGGCGAGCAGTACTTC
>TRBV28|.|TRBD1|TRBJ2-4
CASSLSGTGTVKDKNIQYF
TGTGCCAGCAGTTTATCAGGGACAGGGACGGTGAAGGATAAAAACATTCAGTACTTC
>TRBV4-2|.|.|TRBJ1-6
CASSQDRDGQYNSPLHF
TGTGCCAGCAGCCAAGATCGTGACGGACAGTATAATTCACCCCTCCACTTT
>TRBV7-8|.|.|TRBJ1-5
CASSLPGGNQPQHF
TGTGCCAGCAGCTTACCAGGGGGCAATCAGCCCCAGCATTTT
>TRBV27|.|.|TRBJ1-1
CASRSRENTEAFF
TGTGCCAGCAGGTCTAGAGAGAACACTGAAGCTTTCTTT
>TRBV19|.|.|TRBJ2-5
CASSMGRLQETQYF
TGTGCCAGTAGTATGGGCCGCCTCCAAGAGACCCAGTACTTC